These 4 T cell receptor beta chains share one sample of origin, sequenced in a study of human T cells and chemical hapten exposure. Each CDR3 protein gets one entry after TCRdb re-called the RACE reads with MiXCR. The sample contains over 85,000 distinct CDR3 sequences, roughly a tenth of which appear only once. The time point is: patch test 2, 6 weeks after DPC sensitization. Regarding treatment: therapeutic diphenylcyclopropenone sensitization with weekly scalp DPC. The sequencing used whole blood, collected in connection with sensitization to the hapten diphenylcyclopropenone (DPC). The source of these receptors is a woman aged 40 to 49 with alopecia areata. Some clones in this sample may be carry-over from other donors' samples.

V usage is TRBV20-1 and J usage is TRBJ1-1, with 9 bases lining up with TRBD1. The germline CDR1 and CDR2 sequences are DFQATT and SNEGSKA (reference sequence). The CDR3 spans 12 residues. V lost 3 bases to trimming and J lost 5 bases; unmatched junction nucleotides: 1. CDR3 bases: TGCAGTGCTAGGACAGGGGGGACTGAAGCTTTCTTT. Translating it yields CSARTGGTEAFF.

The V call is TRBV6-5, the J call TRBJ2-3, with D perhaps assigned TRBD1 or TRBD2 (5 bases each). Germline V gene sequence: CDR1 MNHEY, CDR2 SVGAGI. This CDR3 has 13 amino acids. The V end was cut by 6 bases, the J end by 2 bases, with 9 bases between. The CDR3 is CASSNGATDTQYF. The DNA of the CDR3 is TGTGCCAGCAGCAACGGGGCCACAGATACGCAGTATTTT.

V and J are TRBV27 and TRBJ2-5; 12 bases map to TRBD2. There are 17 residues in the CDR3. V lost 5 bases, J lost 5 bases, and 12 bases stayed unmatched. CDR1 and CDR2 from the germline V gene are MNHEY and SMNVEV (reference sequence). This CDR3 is CASSPLRLAGEVETQYF. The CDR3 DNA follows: TGTGCCAGCAGTCCCCTTAGACTAGCGGGAGAGGTCGAGACCCAGTACTTC.

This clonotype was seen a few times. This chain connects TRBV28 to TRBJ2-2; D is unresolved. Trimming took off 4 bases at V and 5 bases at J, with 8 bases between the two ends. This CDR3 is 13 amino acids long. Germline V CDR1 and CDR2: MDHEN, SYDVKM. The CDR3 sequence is CASSWQGTGELFF. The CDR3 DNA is TGTGCCAGCAGTTGGCAAGGGACCGGGGAGCTGTTTTTT.